This TCR beta chain was sequenced for a study of OX40 agonist ivuxolimab in advanced cancers. No patient had autoimmune disease or received systemic immunosuppression. Sequencing was performed with immunoSEQ multiplex PCR; in TCRdb, only in-frame clones are kept and a portion is missing. The sample has approximately 81,000 clones, 86% seen once; the top ten hold just under 1%. Germline V gene data show CDR1 as KGHSH and CDR2 as LQKENI. V dropped 6 bases and J dropped 0 bases, with 12 bases sitting between them. The CDR3 spans 14 residues. The rearrangement joins TRBV18 to TRBJ2-7, with TRBD2 as a possible D gene (6 bases). The sequencing used CD4+ or CD8+ T cells sorted from blood, collected in a trial of the OX40 agonist ivuxolimab. The receptor comes from an adult with an advanced solid tumor such as melanoma, head and neck, liver or kidney cancer. The CDR3 spells CASSSGTASYEQYF. DNA for the CDR3: TGTGCCAGCTCCTCCGGGACTGCCTCCTACGAGCAGTACTTC. The full variable domain, its missing parts supplied by reference TRBV18 and TRBJ2-7, is NAGVMQNPRHLVRRRGQEARLRCSPMKGHSHVYWYRQLPEEGLKFMVYLQKENIIDESGMPKERFSAEFPKEGPSILRIQQVVRGDSAAYFCASSSGTASYEQYFGPGTRLTVT.